The 25 T cell receptor beta chains presented below share a single source sample, sequenced in a study of blood T cell repertoires in COVID-19. Assay: immunoSEQ multiplex PCR; the TCRdb copy retains only in-frame clones and omits some. The sample has 310,000 or so clones, 75% to 95% seen once; the top ten hold approximately 1.2%. Sequencing was carried out using PBMCs or T cells enriched from blood (not recorded which). These TCRs come from a woman in her 30s who had recovered from COVID-19.

This chain links TRBV28 with TRBJ1-2; 11 bases match TRBD1. Germline V gene lookup returns CDR1 MDHEN and CDR2 SYDVKM. The CDR3 is made up of 13 amino acids. The ends lost 5 bases at V and 7 bases at J; junction bases unmatched: 3. In nucleotides, the CDR3 is TGTGCCAGCAGTGGACAGGGGGCAAGTGGCTACACCTTC. Translation: CASSGQGASGYTF.

The chain recombines TRBV19 with TRBJ1-5; no definite D call. Germline values: CDR1 LNHDA, CDR2 SQIVND (reference sequence). V lost 3 bases and J 5 bases, leaving 17 bases between the germline ends. The CDR3 is made up of 16 amino acids. In DNA form, the CDR3 reads TGTGCCAGTAGTATTTATCAGGTTTGGGGAGATCAGCCCCAGCATTTT. Residues: CASSIYQVWGDQPQHF.

The chain carries TRBV18 and TRBJ2-7; D gene unclear. The CDR3 runs 15 residues. The germline gives CDR1 KGHSH, CDR2 LQKENI. The ends were cut back, 2 bases at V and 0 bases at J, with 11 bases in the middle. CDR3 protein: CASSPAQDNSYEQYF. In DNA form, the CDR3 reads TGTGCCAGCTCACCAGCGCAGGATAACTCCTACGAGCAGTACTTC.

The chain couples TRBV4-3 to TRBJ2-1; 10 bases match TRBD1. Germline V lookup: CDR1 LGHNA, CDR2 YSLEER. This CDR3 region has 14 residues. Losses at the gene ends were 4 bases for V and 7 bases for J; bases not matched to a gene: 4. CDR3 bases: TGCGCCAGCAGCCTGCGGACAGGGGGTAATGAGCAGTTCTTC. Encoded protein: CASSLRTGGNEQFF.

Here the CDR3 reads CASSFGTGGDTEAFF. DNA for the CDR3: TGTGCCAGCAGCTTCGGGACAGGGGGAGACACTGAAGCTTTCTTT. The genes are TRBV5-8 and TRBJ1-1, with TRBD1 matching over 11 bases. The CDR3 is made up of 15 amino acids. Germline V CDR1 and CDR2: SGHTS, YDEGEE. V trimming: 2 bases; J trimming: 3 bases; junction bases outside the gene matches: 3.

The V call is TRBV10-3, the J call TRBJ2-1; unclear D gene. Deletions cut 3 bases from V and 2 bases from J, with 14 bases between. CDR3 length: 16 residues. Germline lookup yields CDR1 ENHRY and CDR2 SYGVKD. The CDR3, as DNA: TGTGCCATCAGTGACCCTACTACCACCGCCTACAATGAGCAGTTCTTC. Its translation: CAISDPTTTAYNEQFF.

V and J are TRBV25-1 and TRBJ2-7; D remains unclear. Germline CDR1 and CDR2: MGHDK and SYGVNS. With 2 bases removed from V and 5 bases from J, the gap between germline ends came to 7 bases. The length of the CDR3 is 12 residues. The DNA for the CDR3 is TGTGCCAGCAGTGAAACGACTCACGAGCAGTACTTC. Translating it yields CASSETTHEQYF.

The CDR3: CASSSGQGQDTEAFF. In nucleotides, the CDR3 is TGTGCCAGCAGCTCCGGACAGGGGCAGGACACTGAAGCTTTCTTT. This chain uses TRBV7-8 with TRBJ1-1, with 9 bases matching TRBD1. Germline V gene data show CDR1 as SGHVS and CDR2 as FQNEAQ. The CDR3 consists of 15 residues. The J segment lost 3 bases and the V segment lost 4 bases, leaving 6 bases of the junction unmatched.

The V gene is TRBV9, the J gene TRBJ2-1, with D tentatively TRBD2 (5 bases). V was pared by 3 bases and J by 3 bases, with 13 bases between. The CDR3 has 15 residues. Per the germline V gene, CDR1 is SGDLS and CDR2 is YYNGEE. In nucleotides, the CDR3 is TGTGCCAGCAGCGGAACTAGTGGGAACTACAATGAGCAGTTCTTC. Translating gives CASSGTSGNYNEQFF.

The chain joins TRBV30 to TRBJ2-2; TRBD2 matches 7 bases. CDR3 length: 15 amino acids. V was clipped by 4 bases and J by 2 bases; unmatched bases: 7. The germline CDR1 and CDR2 sequences are GTSNPN and SVGIG (reference sequence). CDR3 nucleotides: TGTGCCTGGAAGGGGCGCGGGAGAAACACCGGGGAGCTGTTTTTT. Translating it yields CAWKGRGRNTGELFF.

This rearrangement joins TRBV2 to TRBJ2-1; 7 bases fit TRBD2. Germline CDR1 and CDR2: SNHLY and FYNNEI. This CDR3 comprises 13 residues. Unmatched junction bases numbered 3, after V lost 2 bases and J lost 8 bases. The DNA for the CDR3 is TGTGCCAGCAGTGAATTGGGGGGGGATGAGCAGTTCTTC. Protein sequence: CASSELGGDEQFF.

V and J are TRBV2 and TRBJ1-1, with 8 bases identical to TRBD1. V lost 7 bases and J lost 3; bases outside the gene matches: 4. This CDR3 has 13 amino acids. Germline CDR1 reads SNHLY; CDR2 reads FYNNEI. This CDR3 is CASNEDRDTEAFF. As DNA, the CDR3 is TGTGCCAGCAATGAGGACAGGGACACTGAAGCTTTCTTT.

The genes are TRBV10-2 and TRBJ1-2, with D tentatively TRBD1 (5 bases). The CDR3 covers 13 residues. V was cut by 0 bases and J by 6 bases, with 8 bases left in between. Germline loops: CDR1 WSHSY, CDR2 SAAADI. The CDR3 sequence: CASSESLGDGYTF. In DNA, the CDR3 is TGCGCCAGCAGTGAGTCTTTAGGGGATGGCTACACCTTC.

This clone was counted a few times. The gene calls are TRBV29-1 and TRBJ1-3; D unresolved. This CDR3 is built from 13 residues. The V end was cut by 3 bases, the J end by 0 bases, with 6 bases between. CDR1 SQVTM and CDR2 ANQGSEA come from the germline V gene. This CDR3 reads CSVEFGSGNTIYF. The CDR3 DNA is TGCAGCGTTGAGTTCGGCTCTGGAAACACCATATATTTT.

The chain couples TRBV18 to TRBJ1-4; D is uncertain. Per the germline V gene, CDR1 is KGHSH and CDR2 is LQKENI. V was cut by 0 bases and J by 0 bases, with 5 bases left in between. The CDR3 loop spans 15 amino acids. CDR3 nucleotide sequence: TGTGCCAGCTCACCACCTCCAGCAACTAATGAAAAACTGTTTTTT. It specifies CASSPPPATNEKLFF. The full variable domain, completed using reference TRBV18 and TRBJ1-4, is NAGVMQNPRHLVRRRGQEARLRCSPMKGHSHVYWYRQLPEEGLKFMVYLQKENIIDESGMPKERFSAEFPKEGPSILRIQQVVRGDSAAYFCASSPPPATNEKLFFGSGTQLSVL.

CDR3 loop: CASSFLGQDTYEQYF. CDR3 nucleotides: TGTGCCAGCAGCTTCCTTGGACAGGATACCTACGAGCAGTACTTC. This chain connects TRBV5-6 to TRBJ2-7; 7 bases agree with TRBD1. CDR3 length: 15 amino acids. The trim removed 2 bases at V and 2 bases at J, leaving 7 bases unmatched. From germline, CDR1 is SGHDT and CDR2 YYEEEE. The whole variable domain, filled in from reference TRBV5-6 and TRBJ2-7, reads DAGVTQSPTHLIKTRGQQVTLRCSPKSGHDTVSWYQQALGQGPQFIFQYYEEEERQRGNFPDRFSGHQFPNYSSELNVNALLLGDSALYLCASSFLGQDTYEQYFGPGTRLTVT.

This chain links TRBV14 with TRBJ2-1; 11 nucleotides agree with TRBD2. The CDR3 is 15 amino acids. CDR1 is SGHDN, CDR2 FVKESK, per germline. After removal of 2 bases from V and 8 bases from J, the junction contained 5 bases not matched to a gene. The CDR3 nucleotides are TGTGCCAGCAGCCAAACTAGCGGGAGAACGTATGAGCAGTTCTTC. Its protein is CASSQTSGRTYEQFF.

The V call is TRBV7-2, the J call TRBJ2-1; 8 bases are shared with TRBD2. V lost 5 bases to trimming and J lost 12 bases; unmatched junction nucleotides: 15. In germline, CDR1 is SGHTA, CDR2 FQGNSA. This CDR3 has 15 residues. The CDR3 coding sequence is TGTGCCAGCAGCGAGGCGGGACTAGATTGGGTTGGGCAGTTCTTC. Translating gives CASSEAGLDWVGQFF.

V gene TRBV7-6 combines with J gene TRBJ2-7, with 13 bases that match TRBD2. CDR1 is SGHVS, CDR2 FNYEAQ, per germline. The junction had 9 bases not matched to a gene; V was cut back by 2 bases and J by 2 bases. The CDR3 is made up of 18 amino acids. The CDR3 spells CASSLKRTSGRVPYEQYF. The CDR3 DNA follows: TGTGCCAGCAGCTTAAAAAGGACTAGCGGGAGAGTCCCCTACGAGCAGTACTTC. Looking up the rest from reference TRBV7-6 and TRBJ2-7 gives the full variable domain: GAGVSQSPRYKVTKRGQDVALRCDPISGHVSLYWYRQALGQGPEFLTYFNYEAQQDKSGLPNDRFSAERPEGSISTLTIQRTEQRDSAMYRCASSLKRTSGRVPYEQYFGPGTRLTVT.

The V and J genes are TRBV7-8 and TRBJ1-5, with D unresolved. CDR3 length equals 15 residues. CDR1 is SGHVS and CDR2 is FQNEAQ in the germline V gene. V was pared by 1 base and J by 0 bases, with 7 bases between. Here the CDR3 reads CASSLGTNSNQPQHF. CDR3 bases: TGTGCCAGCAGCTTAGGGACTAATAGCAATCAGCCCCAGCATTTT.

This chain connects TRBV5-1 to TRBJ2-1; D is perhaps TRBD2 (6 bases). V was clipped by 0 bases and J by 8 bases, with 24 bases between them. The CDR3 is 18 amino acids. The germline V gene encodes CDR1 SGHRS and CDR2 YFSETQ. This CDR3 is CASSLGRRLGGVSYEQFF. In DNA, the CDR3 is TGCGCCAGCAGCTTGGGGAGGCGACTAGGCGGGGTAAGCTATGAGCAGTTCTTC.

V and J are TRBV5-5 and TRBJ2-7, with 8 positions matching TRBD1. V shed 5 bases and J 5 bases; nucleotides not matched to a gene: 3. There are 12 residues in the CDR3. Looked up from germline, CDR1 is SGHKS and CDR2 is YYEKEE (reference sequence). CDR3 bases: TGTGCCAGCAGTTGGACAGGGAACGAGCAGTACTTC. Translated, it gives CASSWTGNEQYF.

This chain links TRBV29-1 with TRBJ1-1, with D tentatively TRBD1 (5 bases). The V gene lost 5 bases and the J gene lost 7 bases, with 8 bases spanning the gap. This CDR3 is built from 10 residues. In germline, CDR1 is SQVTM, CDR2 ANQGSEA. The chain's CDR3 is CSVWQGEAFF. For the CDR3, the DNA is TGCAGCGTTTGGCAGGGTGAAGCTTTCTTT.

This chain connects TRBV19 to TRBJ2-2, with TRBD1 as a possible D gene (6 bases). CDR1 is LNHDA and CDR2 is SQIVND in the germline V gene (reference sequence). This CDR3 comprises 16 residues. V lost 5 bases and J lost 2, with 15 bases in between. CDR3 nucleotide sequence: TGTGCCAGTAGTCTCCAACCGGGACACAACACCGGGGAGCTGTTTTTT. Its protein product is CASSLQPGHNTGELFF.

This clone was counted a few times. This chain connects TRBV19 to TRBJ2-2; D is undetermined. With 5 bases removed from V and 5 bases from J, the gap between germline ends came to 6 bases. CDR1 is LNHDA and CDR2 is SQIVND in the germline V gene (reference sequence). The CDR3 extends over 12 amino acids. The CDR3 loop reads CASSPRTGELFF. As DNA, the CDR3 is TGTGCCAGTAGTCCCAGGACCGGGGAGCTGTTTTTT.